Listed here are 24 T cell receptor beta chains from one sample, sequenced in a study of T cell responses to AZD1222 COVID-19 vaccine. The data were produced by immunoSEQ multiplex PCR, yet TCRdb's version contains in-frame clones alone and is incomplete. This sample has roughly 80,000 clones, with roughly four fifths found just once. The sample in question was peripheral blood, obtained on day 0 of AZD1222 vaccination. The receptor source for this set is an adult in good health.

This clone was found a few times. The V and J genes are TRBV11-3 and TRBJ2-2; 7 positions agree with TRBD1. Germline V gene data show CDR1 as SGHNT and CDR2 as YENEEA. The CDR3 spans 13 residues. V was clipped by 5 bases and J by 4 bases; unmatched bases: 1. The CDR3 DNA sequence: TGTGCCAGCAGCGGGACAGTCACCGGGGAGCTGTTTTTT. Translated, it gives CASSGTVTGELFF.

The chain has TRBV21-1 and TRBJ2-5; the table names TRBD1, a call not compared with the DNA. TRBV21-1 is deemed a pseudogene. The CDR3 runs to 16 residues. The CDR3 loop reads CASSKGQTGGQETQYF. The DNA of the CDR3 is TGTGCCAGCAGCAAAGGTCAGACAGGGGGCCAAGAGACCCAGTACTTC.

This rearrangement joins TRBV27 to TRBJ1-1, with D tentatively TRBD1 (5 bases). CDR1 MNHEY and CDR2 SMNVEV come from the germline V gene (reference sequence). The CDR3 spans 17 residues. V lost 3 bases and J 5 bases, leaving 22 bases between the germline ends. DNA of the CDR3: TGTGCCAGCAGTTTGGGGGACCGGGGGTACGGGAGGACTGAAGCTTTCTTT. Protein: CASSLGDRGYGRTEAFF.

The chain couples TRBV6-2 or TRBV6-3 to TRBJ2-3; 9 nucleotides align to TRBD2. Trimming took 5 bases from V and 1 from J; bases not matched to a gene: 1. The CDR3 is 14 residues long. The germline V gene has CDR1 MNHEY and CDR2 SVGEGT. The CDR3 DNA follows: TGTGCCAGCAGTAGCGGGGGGCGCACAGATACGCAGTATTTT. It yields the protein CASSSGGRTDTQYF.

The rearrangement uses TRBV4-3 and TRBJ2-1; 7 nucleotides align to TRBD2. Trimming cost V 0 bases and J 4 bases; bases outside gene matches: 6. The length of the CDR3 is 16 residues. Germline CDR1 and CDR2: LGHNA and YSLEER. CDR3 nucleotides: TGCGCCAGCAGCCAAGAATTGGCTAGCGGTTACAATGAGCAGTTCTTC. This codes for CASSQELASGYNEQFF.

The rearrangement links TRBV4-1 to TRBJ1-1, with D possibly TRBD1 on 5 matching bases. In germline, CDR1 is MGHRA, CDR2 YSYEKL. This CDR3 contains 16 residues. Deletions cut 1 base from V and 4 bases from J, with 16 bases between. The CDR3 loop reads CASSQGHSRESTEAFF. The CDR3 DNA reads TGCGCCAGCAGCCAAGGCCATAGCAGGGAGAGCACTGAAGCTTTCTTT.

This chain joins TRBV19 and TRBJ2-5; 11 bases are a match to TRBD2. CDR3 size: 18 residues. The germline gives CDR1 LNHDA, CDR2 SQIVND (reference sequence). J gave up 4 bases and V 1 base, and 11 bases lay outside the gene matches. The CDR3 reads CASSIVTSGSPGLETQYF. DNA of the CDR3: TGTGCCAGTAGTATAGTTACTAGCGGGAGCCCGGGGCTAGAGACCCAGTACTTC.

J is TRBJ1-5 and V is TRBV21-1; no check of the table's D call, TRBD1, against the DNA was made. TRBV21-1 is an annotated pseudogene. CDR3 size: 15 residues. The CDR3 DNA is TGTGCCAGCAGGGGGACACGAAATAGCAATCAGCCCCAGCATTTT. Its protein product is CASRGTRNSNQPQHF.

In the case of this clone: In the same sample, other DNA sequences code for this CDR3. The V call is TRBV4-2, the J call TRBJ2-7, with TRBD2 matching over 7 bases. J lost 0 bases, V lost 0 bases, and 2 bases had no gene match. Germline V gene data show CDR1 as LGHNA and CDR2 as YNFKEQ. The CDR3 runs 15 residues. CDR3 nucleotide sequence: TGTGCCAGCAGCCAAGAGGCTAGCGGCTCCTACGAGCAGTACTTC. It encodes CASSQEASGSYEQYF.

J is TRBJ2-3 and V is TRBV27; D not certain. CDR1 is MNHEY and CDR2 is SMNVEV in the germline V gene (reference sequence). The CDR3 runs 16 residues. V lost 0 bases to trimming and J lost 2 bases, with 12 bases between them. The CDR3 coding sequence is TGTGCCAGCAGTTTATCCCCCTCTCGAGTCACAGATACGCAGTATTTT. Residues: CASSLSPSRVTDTQYF.

The CDR3 region has the DNA TGTGCCAGTAGTGGGTTTGTTGGGGGTCAGCCCCAGCATTTT. Amino acids: CASSGFVGGQPQHF. The rearrangement uses TRBV19 and TRBJ1-5; the D gene is possibly TRBD1 (5 bases). CDR3 length equals 14 residues. Trimming stripped 5 bases from V and 6 bases from J, with 14 bases between. The germline V gene encodes CDR1 LNHDA and CDR2 SQIVND (reference sequence). The whole variable domain, remainder taken from reference TRBV19 and TRBJ1-5, is DGGITQSPKYLFRKEGQNVTLSCEQNLNHDAMYWYRQDPGQGLRLIYYSQIVNDFQKGDIAEGYSVSREKKESFPLTVTSAQKNPTAFYLCASSGFVGGQPQHFGDGTRLSIL.

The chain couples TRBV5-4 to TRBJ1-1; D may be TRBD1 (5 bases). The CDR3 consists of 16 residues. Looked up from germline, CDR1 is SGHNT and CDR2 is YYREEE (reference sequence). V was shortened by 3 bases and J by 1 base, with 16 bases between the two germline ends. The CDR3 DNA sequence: TGTGCCAGCAGCTGGCCGGGGAGCGGGGCGAACACTGAAGCTTTCTTT. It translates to CASSWPGSGANTEAFF.

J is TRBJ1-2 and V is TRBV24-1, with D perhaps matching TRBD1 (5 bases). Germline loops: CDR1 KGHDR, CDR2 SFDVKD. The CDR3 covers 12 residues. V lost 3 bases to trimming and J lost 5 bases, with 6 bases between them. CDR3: CATSDGGYGYTF. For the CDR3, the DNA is TGTGCCACCAGTGATGGGGGATATGGCTACACCTTC.

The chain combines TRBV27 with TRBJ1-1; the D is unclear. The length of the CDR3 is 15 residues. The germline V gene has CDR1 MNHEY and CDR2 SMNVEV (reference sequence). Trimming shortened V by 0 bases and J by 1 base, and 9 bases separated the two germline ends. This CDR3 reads CASSLSGWANTEAFF. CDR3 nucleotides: TGTGCCAGCAGTTTATCTGGTTGGGCGAACACTGAAGCTTTCTTT.

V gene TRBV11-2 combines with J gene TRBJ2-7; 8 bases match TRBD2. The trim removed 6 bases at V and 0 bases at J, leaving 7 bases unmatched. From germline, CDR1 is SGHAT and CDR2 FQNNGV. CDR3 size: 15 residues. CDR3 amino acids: CASRSQRGSSYEQYF. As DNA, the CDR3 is TGTGCCAGCAGATCCCAGCGGGGGAGCTCCTACGAGCAGTACTTC.

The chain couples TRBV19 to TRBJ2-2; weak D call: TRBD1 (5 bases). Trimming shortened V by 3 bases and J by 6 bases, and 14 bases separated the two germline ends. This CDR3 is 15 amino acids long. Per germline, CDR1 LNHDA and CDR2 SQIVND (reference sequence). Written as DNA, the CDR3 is TGTGCCAGTAGTATTGCCAGGGTACAGGCCGGGGAGCTGTTTTTT. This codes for CASSIARVQAGELFF.

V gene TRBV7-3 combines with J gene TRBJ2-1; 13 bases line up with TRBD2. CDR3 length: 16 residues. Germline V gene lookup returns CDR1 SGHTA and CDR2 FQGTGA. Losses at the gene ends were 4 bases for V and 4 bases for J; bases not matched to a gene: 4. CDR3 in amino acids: CASSSRLAGGYNEQFF. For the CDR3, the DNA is TGTGCCAGCAGCTCCCGACTAGCGGGGGGATACAATGAGCAGTTCTTC.

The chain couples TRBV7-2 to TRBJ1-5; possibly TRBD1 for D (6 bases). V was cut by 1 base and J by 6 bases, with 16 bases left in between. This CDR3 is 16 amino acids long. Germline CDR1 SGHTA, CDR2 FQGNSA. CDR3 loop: CASSLEARGRSQPQHF. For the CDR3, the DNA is TGTGCCAGCAGCTTAGAGGCCAGGGGAAGGTCTCAGCCCCAGCATTTT.

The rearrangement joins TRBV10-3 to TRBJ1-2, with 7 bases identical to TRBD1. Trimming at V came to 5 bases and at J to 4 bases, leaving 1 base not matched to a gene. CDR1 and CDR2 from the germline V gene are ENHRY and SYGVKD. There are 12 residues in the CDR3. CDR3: CAISPGGYGYTF. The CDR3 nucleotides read TGTGCCATCAGTCCAGGGGGCTATGGCTACACCTTC.

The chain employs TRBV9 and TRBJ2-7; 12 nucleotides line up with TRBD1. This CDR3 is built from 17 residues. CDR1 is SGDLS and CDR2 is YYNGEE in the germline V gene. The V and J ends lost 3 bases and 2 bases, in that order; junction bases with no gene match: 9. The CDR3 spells CASSASYGDRGPYEQYF. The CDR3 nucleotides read TGTGCCAGCAGCGCATCCTACGGGGACAGGGGGCCCTACGAGCAGTACTTC. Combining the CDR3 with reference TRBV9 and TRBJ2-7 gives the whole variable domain DSGVTQTPKHLITATGQRVTLRCSPRSGDLSVYWYQQSLDQGLQFLIQYYNGEERAKGNILERFSAQQFPDLHSELNLSSLELGDSALYFCASSASYGDRGPYEQYFGPGTRLTVT.

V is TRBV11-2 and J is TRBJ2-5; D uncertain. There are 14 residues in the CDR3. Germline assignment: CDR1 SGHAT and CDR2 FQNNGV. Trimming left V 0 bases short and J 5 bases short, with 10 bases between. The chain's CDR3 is CASSLDFAGETQYF. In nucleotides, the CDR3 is TGTGCCAGCAGCTTAGATTTCGCCGGCGAGACCCAGTACTTC.

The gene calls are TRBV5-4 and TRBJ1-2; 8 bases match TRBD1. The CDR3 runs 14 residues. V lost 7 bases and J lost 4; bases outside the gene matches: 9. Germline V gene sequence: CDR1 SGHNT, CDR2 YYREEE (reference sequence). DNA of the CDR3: TGTGCCAGCTCGGACAGGGAGGAGAGCTATGGCTACACCTTC. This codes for CASSDREESYGYTF.

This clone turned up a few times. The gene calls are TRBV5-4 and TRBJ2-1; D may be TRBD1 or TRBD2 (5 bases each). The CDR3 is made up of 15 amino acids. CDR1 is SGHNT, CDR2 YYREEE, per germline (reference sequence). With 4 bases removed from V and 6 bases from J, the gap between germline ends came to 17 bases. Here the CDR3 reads CASSKILGEINEQFF. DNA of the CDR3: TGTGCCAGCAGCAAGATATTAGGGGAGATCAATGAGCAGTTCTTC.

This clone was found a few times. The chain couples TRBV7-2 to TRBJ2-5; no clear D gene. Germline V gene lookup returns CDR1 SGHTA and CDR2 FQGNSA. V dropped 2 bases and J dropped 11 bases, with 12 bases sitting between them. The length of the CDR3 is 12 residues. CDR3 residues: CASSLQESIQYF. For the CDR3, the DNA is TGTGCCAGCAGCTTACAAGAGAGCATACAGTACTTC.